The 21 T cell receptor beta chains reported below all come from one sample, sequenced in a study of T cell repertoires in cytomegalovirus infection. In TCRdb, the reads were re-called with MiXCR into one record per CDR3 protein. The repertoire includes a few hundred thousand distinct CDR3 sequences, more than 9% of them detected once, and about 3.9% sits in the top ten. Material: PBMCs. All receptors come from a human donor in good health (CMV status not recorded). Some clones in this sample may be carry-over from other donors' samples.

The sample holds many counts of this clonotype. The V and J genes are TRBV7-2 and TRBJ1-5; a weak D match, TRBD1 (6 bases). This CDR3 comprises 15 residues. Germline V CDR1 and CDR2: SGHTA, FQGNSA. V was cut by 1 base and J by 4 bases, with 11 bases left in between. CDR3 residues: CASSLGGGGNQPQHF. The CDR3 DNA is TGTGCCAGCAGCTTAGGAGGGGGAGGGAATCAGCCCCAGCATTTT.

This clonotype was detected only a few times. The rearrangement uses TRBV15 and TRBJ1-1; D might be TRBD1 (6 bases). The CDR3 length is 15 residues. V dropped 0 bases and J dropped 5 bases, with 13 bases sitting between them. Per germline, CDR1 LNHNV and CDR2 YYDKDF (reference sequence). CDR3 amino acids: CATSRDNRAWTEAFF. The CDR3 coding sequence is TGTGCCACCAGCAGAGATAACAGGGCGTGGACTGAAGCTTTCTTT.

This clonotype was seen more than once but under ten times. The CDR3 reads CASSPGGLGNQPQHF. CDR3 sequence (DNA): TGTGCCAGCTCACCAGGAGGGTTGGGCAATCAGCCCCAGCATTTT. V and J are TRBV18 and TRBJ1-5; D unclear. The CDR3 runs 15 residues. V lost 2 bases and J lost 2, with 10 bases in between. From germline, CDR1 is KGHSH and CDR2 LQKENI.

The genes are TRBV12-5 and TRBJ1-6; 7 bases line up with TRBD1. CDR1 and CDR2 (germline): LGHNT, FRNRAP. Losses at the gene ends were 4 bases for V and 8 bases for J; bases not matched to a gene: 8. The CDR3 length is 15 residues. The CDR3, as DNA: TGTGCTAGTGGTTGGGTAGGGACAGCTGATTCACCCCTCCACTTT. Residues: CASGWVGTADSPLHF.

This clonotype was found a few times. CDR3 in DNA: TGTGCCAGCAGTGAAATGGGAGATATTCAGCCCCAGCATTTT. Protein product: CASSEMGDIQPQHF. The chain couples TRBV6-1 to TRBJ1-5; the D is unclear. V lost 2 bases to trimming and J lost 6 bases, with 11 bases between them. The CDR3 sequence is 14 residues long. The germline gives CDR1 MNHNS, CDR2 SASEGT.

The chain employs TRBV10-3 and TRBJ2-1, with 12 bases fitting TRBD1. CDR1 and CDR2 from the germline V gene are ENHRY and SYGVKD. CDR3 length equals 16 residues. V gave up 3 bases and J gave up 4 bases; unmatched junction bases: 4. The CDR3 sequence is CAISEGTGGLYNEQFF. The CDR3 nucleotides read TGTGCCATCAGTGAAGGGACAGGGGGCCTATACAATGAGCAGTTCTTC.

In its sample, this clonotype was seen a few times. The chain recombines TRBV7-8 with TRBJ2-2; 14 bases line up with TRBD2. The V segment lost 6 bases and the J segment 4 bases; nucleotides outside the gene matches: 4. CDR3 length: 16 residues. CDR1 SGHVS and CDR2 FQNEAQ come from the germline V gene. For the CDR3, the DNA is TGTGCCAGCAGTCCTGGGACTAGCGGGAGCACCGGGGAGCTGTTTTTT. Protein product: CASSPGTSGSTGELFF.

This clonotype was seen ten or more times. This sequence joins TRBV11-1 and TRBJ1-1; D gene ambiguous. The CDR3 consists of 17 residues. V lost 0 bases and J lost 0, with 14 bases in between. Germline V gives CDR1 SGHAT, CDR2 FQDESV (reference sequence). CDR3 DNA sequence: TGTGCCAGCAGCTTAGCCCAGGTGGATGGAATGAACACTGAAGCTTTCTTT. It yields the protein CASSLAQVDGMNTEAFF.

This clonotype has at least ten counts. The V call is TRBV7-2, the J call TRBJ1-1; D is unclear. The CDR3 spans 14 residues. Per germline, CDR1 SGHTA and CDR2 FQGNSA. V was cut by 2 bases and J by 3 bases, with 10 bases left in between. This CDR3 is CASSLRPEDTEAFF. The DNA for the CDR3 is TGTGCCAGCAGCTTAAGGCCGGAGGACACTGAAGCTTTCTTT.

The genes are TRBV7-2 and TRBJ2-3, with a tentative D call TRBD1 (6 bases). Germline assignment: CDR1 SGHTA and CDR2 FQGNSA. The V end was cut by 3 bases, the J end by 2 bases, with 9 bases between. The CDR3 is made up of 14 amino acids. The CDR3 DNA sequence: TGTGCCAGCAGCTTTGACAGGTTCACAGATACGCAGTATTTT. Amino acids: CASSFDRFTDTQYF.

Ten or more counts support this clonotype. The chain couples TRBV7-2 to TRBJ1-1; maybe TRBD1 (5 bases). V lost 3 bases, J lost 5 bases, and 13 bases lay in between. The CDR3 is 14 residues long. The V gene's germline CDR1 is SGHTA and CDR2 FQGNSA. The CDR3 protein is CASSFRQLGTEAFF. The CDR3, as DNA: TGTGCCAGCAGCTTTCGACAGTTGGGGACTGAAGCTTTCTTT.

This clonotype was picked up many times. The chain couples TRBV7-2 to TRBJ2-1, with D unresolved. The CDR3 totals 13 residues. Germline assignment: CDR1 SGHTA and CDR2 FQGNSA. The V end was cut by 1 base, the J end by 6 bases, with 7 bases between. DNA for the CDR3: TGTGCCAGCAGCTTAGGGAGTATCAATGAGCAGTTCTTC. Encoded protein: CASSLGSINEQFF. The complete variable domain, with remaining parts taken from reference TRBV7-2 and TRBJ2-1, reads GAGVSQSPSNKVTEKGKDVELRCDPISGHTALYWYRQSLGQGLEFLIYFQGNSAPDKSGLPSDRFSAERTGGSVSTLTIQRTQQEDSAVYLCASSLGSINEQFFGPGTRLTVL.

This clonotype was detected only a few times. The chain carries TRBV7-9 and TRBJ2-7, with D possibly being TRBD1 or TRBD2 (5 bases each). Trimming cost V 4 bases and J 3 bases, with 13 bases left between them. This CDR3 spans 14 amino acids. Germline-derived CDR1 and CDR2 are SEHNR and FQNEAQ (reference sequence). The CDR3 bases are TGTGCCAGCAGCTCTCCGGGACCCGGCTACGAGCAGTACTTC. It translates to CASSSPGPGYEQYF.

This clonotype has a handful of counts. The CDR3 loop is CASSQHRGLGEKLFF. CDR3 nucleotides: TGTGCCAGCAGCCAACACAGGGGATTAGGTGAAAAACTGTTTTTT. The J gene is TRBJ1-4, the V gene TRBV12-3 or TRBV12-4; 7 bases line up with TRBD1. V dropped 6 bases and J dropped 7; count of bases not matched to a gene: 11. The CDR3 runs to 15 residues.

The sample holds a few counts of this clonotype. The chain uses TRBV19 and TRBJ2-5, with 10 bases lining up with TRBD2. The length of the CDR3 is 15 residues. The trim removed 4 bases at V and 3 bases at J, leaving 5 bases unmatched. In germline, CDR1 is LNHDA, CDR2 SQIVND (reference sequence). Here the CDR3 reads CASSRGSGGEETQYF. The DNA for the CDR3 is TGTGCCAGTAGTAGGGGGAGCGGGGGGGAAGAGACCCAGTACTTC.

This clonotype was picked up many times. V and J are TRBV7-6 and TRBJ2-7; 8 bases are shared with TRBD1. The CDR3 extends over 15 amino acids. J lost 3 bases, V lost 5 bases, and 9 bases had no gene match. Per germline, CDR1 SGHVS and CDR2 FNYEAQ. The CDR3 region is CASSQTTGTGYEQYF. The CDR3, as DNA: TGTGCCAGCAGCCAAACCACAGGGACAGGCTACGAGCAGTACTTC.

This chain uses TRBV7-6 with TRBJ2-7; maybe TRBD2 (6 bases). The germline gives CDR1 SGHVS, CDR2 FNYEAQ. V was shortened by 1 base and J by 2 bases, with 18 bases between the two germline ends. The CDR3 is made up of 17 amino acids. CDR3 protein: CASSLGGGAYSPYEQYF. CDR3 sequence (DNA): TGTGCCAGCAGCTTAGGTGGAGGGGCGTACAGTCCCTACGAGCAGTACTTC.

This clonotype was counted at least ten times. The chain couples TRBV7-2 to TRBJ1-6; D might be TRBD1 (5 bases). CDR3 length equals 14 residues. V dropped 7 bases and J dropped 10 bases, with 17 bases sitting between them. Germline-derived CDR1 and CDR2 are SGHTA and FQGNSA. CDR3 sequence reads: CASTQVRGESPLHF. The CDR3 nucleotides read TGTGCCAGCACCCAAGTGAGAGGGGAATCACCCCTCCACTTT.

This clonotype was seen many times. The J gene is TRBJ1-6, the V gene TRBV7-2; D is uncertain. From germline, CDR1 is SGHTA and CDR2 FQGNSA. The V end lost 6 bases, the J end lost 0 bases, and 6 bases lay between the germline ends. This CDR3 spans 14 amino acids. CDR3 nucleotides: TGTGCCAGCAGGGGTCACTCCTATAATTCACCCCTCCACTTT. Translation gives CASRGHSYNSPLHF.

This clonotype was seen only a few times. The chain uses TRBV4-2 and TRBJ2-2; 10 bases agree with TRBD2. The CDR3 totals 16 residues. CDR1 LGHNA and CDR2 YNFKEQ come from the germline V gene. The V segment lost 4 bases and the J segment 0 bases; nucleotides outside the gene matches: 2. The CDR3 spells CASSRGLAANTGELFF. The DNA for the CDR3 is TGTGCCAGCAGCCGTGGACTAGCGGCGAACACCGGGGAGCTGTTTTTT.

The rearrangement joins TRBV7-9 to TRBJ2-4, with D perhaps being TRBD1 or TRBD2 (5 bases each). CDR1 is SEHNR and CDR2 is FQNEAQ in the germline V gene (reference sequence). This CDR3 spans 16 amino acids. V gave up 5 bases and J gave up 3 bases, with 17 bases separating them. The CDR3 is CASSPKDTGGKNIQYF. CDR3 nucleotides: TGTGCCAGCAGCCCAAAGGACACTGGGGGCAAAAACATTCAGTACTTC.